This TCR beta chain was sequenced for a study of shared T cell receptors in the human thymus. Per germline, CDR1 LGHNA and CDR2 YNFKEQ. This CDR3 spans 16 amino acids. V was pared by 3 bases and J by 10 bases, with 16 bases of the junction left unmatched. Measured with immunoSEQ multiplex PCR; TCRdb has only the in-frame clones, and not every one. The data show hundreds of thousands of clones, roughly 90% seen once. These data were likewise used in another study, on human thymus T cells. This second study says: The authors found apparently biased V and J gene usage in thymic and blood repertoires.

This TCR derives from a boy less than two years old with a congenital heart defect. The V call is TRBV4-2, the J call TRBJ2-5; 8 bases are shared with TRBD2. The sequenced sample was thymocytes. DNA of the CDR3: TGTGCCAGCAGCCAGGGAAGACTAGCGCCCAAGGGGGACCAGTACTTC. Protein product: CASSQGRLAPKGDQYF.